The clone carrying this TCR beta chain appeared many times. Its target is unknown. This sample was taken from a study of T cells in Graves' hyperthyroidism and ophthalmopathy. Broader study findings: Blood samples included most of the expanded thyroid clonotypes exceeding 0.001. Ophthalmopathy cases were set apart from stable hyperthyroidism by a 13 V-J model.

Those with hyperthyroidism were 18 to 65 years old, newly diagnosed, and ill for under 2 months. It was uncontrolled infection, other autoimmune disease, pregnancy or lactation that excluded patients. Using RNA transcripts as the source, TCR beta CDR3 regions were amplified. RT-PCR in the first round (using the HTBI primer set) targeted the TCR CDR3. From the multiplex PCR reads, TCRdb called clonotypes with MiXCR, one entry per CDR3 protein. The sample records 500,000 to 650,000 distinct CDR3 sequences, 13% to 15% being singletons. V lost 6 bases and J 2 bases, leaving 14 bases between the germline ends. Germline CDR1 is SGHAT and CDR2 is FQNNGV. This CDR3 comprises 15 residues.

The chain uses TRBV11-2 and TRBJ2-1, with a possible D match to TRBD2 (6 bases). Sequenced sample: blood. The sequence came from a woman aged 40 to 49 with Graves' hyperthyroidism. The CDR3 coding sequence is TGTGCCAGCAGTCCGGGGCAGCGGGCCTACAATGAGCAGTTCTTC. Translation gives CASSPGQRAYNEQFF.